Following are 29 T cell receptor beta chains from one sample sequenced in a study of cytomegalovirus exposure and HLA in healthy donors. Sequencing used immunoSEQ multiplex PCR; TCRdb keeps in-frame clones, though not all of them. This sample has about 140,000 clones, with almost 85% found just once. The sequenced sample consisted of PBMCs. All receptors derive from a woman aged 25 to 39 in good health and CMV-seronegative.

The rearrangement joins TRBV6-5 to TRBJ1-1; D gene unclear. The CDR3 is 12 residues long. CDR1 MNHEY and CDR2 SVGAGI come from the germline V gene. The V and J ends lost 6 bases and 3 bases respectively, with 8 bases between them. The CDR3 coding sequence is TGTGCCAGCAGAGGGAGATACACTGAAGCTTTCTTT. Translating it yields CASRGRYTEAFF.

This chain joins TRBV2 and TRBJ2-5; 9 bases align to TRBD2. Germline V gene data show CDR1 as SNHLY and CDR2 as FYNNEI. With V trimmed by 7 bases and J by 5 bases, 5 bases remained unmatched. The CDR3 has 13 residues. The CDR3 sequence is CASTAGGLETQYF. The DNA of the CDR3 is TGTGCCAGCACTGCGGGGGGGTTGGAGACCCAGTACTTC.

The gene calls are TRBV5-6 and TRBJ2-7; tentatively, D is TRBD1 (5 bases). The CDR3 contains 15 residues. The V gene's germline CDR1 is SGHDT and CDR2 YYEEEE. The V and J ends lost 6 bases and 3 bases respectively, with 19 bases between them. The CDR3 DNA reads as TGTGCCAGCACCGAAATCGACAGAGTAAACTACGAGCAGTACTTC. The encoded protein is CASTEIDRVNYEQYF.

The rearrangement joins TRBV10-3 to TRBJ1-5, with D possibly matching TRBD1 (5 bases). V was pared by 7 bases and J by 3 bases, with 13 bases between. The CDR3 spans 14 residues. Germline lookup yields CDR1 ENHRY and CDR2 SYGVKD. This CDR3 is CAIKNDSPNQPQHF. The CDR3, as DNA: TGTGCCATCAAGAATGACAGTCCCAATCAGCCCCAGCATTTT.

The chain recombines TRBV5-6 with TRBJ2-3; 10 bases are a match to TRBD1. From germline, CDR1 is SGHDT and CDR2 YYEEEE. CDR3 size: 15 residues. V dropped 3 bases and J dropped 1; count of bases not matched to a gene: 2. The CDR3 DNA reads as TGTGCCAGCAGCTCAGGGACAGGGGGCACAGATACGCAGTATTTT. Translated, it gives CASSSGTGGTDTQYF.

The chain joins TRBV29-1 to TRBJ1-1; D may be TRBD1 (6 bases). The V end was cut by 4 bases, the J end by 1 base, with 10 bases between. Germline V gives CDR1 SQVTM, CDR2 ANQGSEA. This CDR3 has 13 residues. CDR3 amino acids: CSVVGRGNTEAFF. Here the CDR3 DNA reads TGCAGCGTTGTCGGCAGGGGGAACACTGAAGCTTTCTTT.

The chain carries TRBV7-8 and TRBJ2-5; TRBD1 matches at 8 bases. The CDR3 loop spans 13 amino acids. CDR1 and CDR2 from the germline V gene are SGHVS and FQNEAQ. The ends lost 6 bases at V and 4 bases at J; junction bases unmatched: 4. The DNA of the CDR3 is TGTGCCAGCAGAACAGGGGGAGGAGAGACCCAGTACTTC. Protein product: CASRTGGGETQYF.

The sample holds one count of this clone. The chain has TRBV6-5 and TRBJ2-7; D unclear. Trimming removed 3 bases at V and 0 bases at J, with 9 bases between. Germline-derived CDR1 and CDR2 are MNHEY and SVGAGI. The CDR3 consists of 14 residues. Here the CDR3 reads CASSYRVGSYEQYF. As DNA, the CDR3 is TGTGCCAGCAGTTATCGTGTCGGCTCCTACGAGCAGTACTTC.

This clone showed up just once. This rearrangement joins TRBV5-1 to TRBJ1-1; 10 bases fit TRBD1. The V gene end was trimmed by 3 bases and the J gene end by 1 base; junction bases not matched to a gene: 6. The CDR3 runs to 16 residues. In germline, CDR1 is SGHRS, CDR2 YFSETQ. For the CDR3, the DNA is TGCGCCAGCAGCTCGACAGGGGGCCATGCGAACACTGAAGCTTTCTTT. Protein: CASSSTGGHANTEAFF.

This chain connects TRBV2 to TRBJ1-6, with a possible D match to TRBD1 (6 bases). V lost 6 bases and J lost 7, with 16 bases in between. Germline CDR1 reads SNHLY; CDR2 reads FYNNEI. The CDR3 extends over 15 amino acids. The CDR3 nucleotides are TGTGCCAGCAGCAGACAGGACTGGCGAAATTCACCCCTCCACTTT. It codes for CASSRQDWRNSPLHF.

CDR3 DNA: TGCGCCAGCAGTCAAAACCACTTCGGACACATCCGTAATGAAAAACTGTTTTTT. It specifies CASSQNHFGHIRNEKLFF. This rearrangement joins TRBV23-1 to TRBJ1-4, with TRBD1 as a possible D gene (5 bases). TRBV23-1 is filed as an ORF, its function uncertain. The CDR3 loop spans 18 amino acids. The V gene lost 2 bases and the J gene lost 4 bases, with 20 bases spanning the gap.

CDR3 nucleotides: TGTGCCAGCAAGTCCCGCGGCTATAGCAATCAGCCCCAGCATTTT. Amino acids: CASKSRGYSNQPQHF. The genes are TRBV28 and TRBJ1-5; D is uncertain. Germline V lookup: CDR1 MDHEN, CDR2 SYDVKM. V was pared by 7 bases and J by 0 bases, with 13 bases between. The CDR3 sequence is 15 residues long.

In its sample, this clone was seen a few times. CDR3: CASSQDEGQGNGYTF. CDR3 DNA: TGTGCCAGCAGCCAAGATGAGGGACAGGGGAATGGCTACACCTTC. The chain employs TRBV4-2 and TRBJ1-2; 10 bases line up with TRBD1. Per the germline V gene, CDR1 is LGHNA and CDR2 is YNFKEQ. With 0 bases clipped from V and 6 bases from J, the junction kept 4 bases outside the gene matches. This CDR3 comprises 15 residues.

The genes are TRBV29-1 and TRBJ2-7; possible D gene TRBD1, 6 bases. V was clipped by 6 bases and J by 2 bases, with 11 bases between them. Germline V lookup: CDR1 SQVTM, CDR2 ANQGSEA. The CDR3 length is 12 residues. In DNA, the CDR3 is TGCAGCGTCGTTGGGACAACCTACGAGCAGTACTTC. It specifies CSVVGTTYEQYF.

The chain employs TRBV13 and TRBJ2-2, with 7 bases lining up with TRBD1. The CDR3 length is 15 residues. From germline, CDR1 is PRHDT and CDR2 FYEKMQ (reference sequence). V was pared by 4 bases and J by 5 bases, with 7 bases of the junction left unmatched. CDR3 protein: CASSSGGVWTGELFF. The CDR3 DNA reads TGTGCCAGCAGCTCAGGGGGAGTTTGGACCGGGGAGCTGTTTTTT. Full variable domain (missing parts from reference TRBV13 and TRBJ2-2): AAGVIQSPRHLIKEKRETATLKCYPIPRHDTVYWYQQGPGQDPQFLISFYEKMQSDKGSIPDRFSAQQFSDYHSELNMSSLELGDSALYFCASSSGGVWTGELFFGEGSRLTVL.

The chain links TRBV30 to TRBJ1-1; tentatively, D is TRBD1 (6 bases). The germline V gene encodes CDR1 GTSNPN and CDR2 SVGIG (reference sequence). V shed 2 bases and J shed 8 bases, with 18 bases lying between them. The CDR3 has 14 residues. CDR3 bases: TGTGCCTGGAGTTCAGACCCCTACAGGGTCGAAGCTTTCTTT. It codes for CAWSSDPYRVEAFF. Combining the CDR3 with reference TRBV30 and TRBJ1-1 gives the whole variable domain SQTIHQWPATLVQPVGSPLSLECTVEGTSNPNLYWYRQAAGRGLQLLFYSVGIGQISSEVPQNLSASRPQDRQFILSSKKLLLSDSGFYLCAWSSDPYRVEAFFGQGTRLTVV.

V usage is TRBV6-6 and J usage is TRBJ1-2, with D maybe TRBD1 (5 bases). The length of the CDR3 is 14 residues. V was trimmed by 6 bases and J by 4 bases, leaving 15 bases between them. Germline V lookup: CDR1 MNHNY, CDR2 SVGAGI (reference sequence). As DNA, the CDR3 is TGTGCCAGCAGCCAAACGGGGGGATTCTATGGCTACACCTTC. It encodes CASSQTGGFYGYTF.

The chain joins TRBV6-4 to TRBJ1-1; TRBD1 aligns across 9 bases. Germline V gene lookup returns CDR1 MRHNA and CDR2 SNTAGT. The CDR3 runs to 15 residues. J gave up 7 bases and V 5 bases, and 11 bases lay outside the gene matches. CDR3 sequence reads: CASSRTGAGDNEAFF. The CDR3 DNA reads TGTGCCAGCAGTCGGACAGGGGCTGGGGACAATGAAGCTTTCTTT.

This chain uses TRBV19 with TRBJ1-5; 10 positions agree with TRBD1. The trim removed 6 bases at V and 1 base at J, leaving 6 bases unmatched. Germline V CDR1 and CDR2: LNHDA, SQIVND (reference sequence). CDR3 length equals 16 residues. CDR3 nucleotides: TGTGCCAGTAGGACCGGGACAGGGGTGAGCAATCAGCCCCAGCATTTT. Translating it yields CASRTGTGVSNQPQHF.

CDR3 loop: CASSPEGYGYTF. In DNA form, the CDR3 reads TGTGCCAGCAGCCCTGAGGGATATGGCTACACCTTC. This chain connects TRBV11-2 to TRBJ1-2; D remains unclear. Germline V gives CDR1 SGHAT, CDR2 FQNNGV. This CDR3 spans 12 amino acids. The germline V and J ends were trimmed by 5 bases and 5 bases, with 9 bases remaining between them.

The V call is TRBV10-3, the J call TRBJ1-5, with 7 bases matching TRBD1. Germline V gene lookup returns CDR1 ENHRY and CDR2 SYGVKD. Trimming removed 3 bases from V and 2 bases from J; junction bases left unmatched: 1. The CDR3 contains 14 residues. As DNA, the CDR3 is TGTGCCATCAGTGATGACAGGGGCAATCAGCCCCAGCATTTT. This encodes CAISDDRGNQPQHF.

This clone appeared a few times. V and J are TRBV5-1 and TRBJ1-2; D not certain. Germline-derived CDR1 and CDR2 are SGHRS and YFSETQ. Trimming took 7 bases from V and 6 from J, leaving 19 bases between them. The CDR3 spans 14 residues. This CDR3 reads CASGRLDLTDGYTF. As DNA, the CDR3 is TGCGCCAGCGGCCGACTCGACCTAACGGATGGCTACACCTTC. Supplemented by reference TRBV5-1 and TRBJ1-2, the full variable domain reads KAGVTQTPRYLIKTRGQQVTLSCSPISGHRSVSWYQQTPGQGLQFLFEYFSETQRNKGNFPGRFSGRQFSNSRSEMNVSTLELGDSALYLCASGRLDLTDGYTFGSGTRLTVV.

In this sample, this clone is large (0.1 to 1%). The chain employs TRBV11-2 and TRBJ1-4; D unresolved. CDR1 is SGHAT, CDR2 FQNNGV, per germline. The V and J ends lost 3 bases and 3 bases respectively, with 5 bases between them. CDR3 length equals 13 residues. CDR3 bases: TGTGCCAGCAGCTTGGACTCTAATGAAAAACTGTTTTTT. This gives the protein CASSLDSNEKLFF.

This clone was recorded a few times. The CDR3 loop is CASSFILADTDTQYF. The CDR3 region has the DNA TGTGCCAGCAGCTTCATCCTAGCGGACACAGATACGCAGTATTTT. V is TRBV11-2 and J is TRBJ2-3; 7 nucleotides line up with TRBD2. The length of the CDR3 is 15 residues. CDR1 is SGHAT, CDR2 FQNNGV, per germline. After removal of 3 bases from V and 2 bases from J, the junction contained 5 bases not matched to a gene.

The chain employs TRBV7-9 and TRBJ1-1; 7 nucleotides match TRBD1. V trimming: 1 base; J trimming: 6 bases; junction bases outside the gene matches: 5. The germline V gene encodes CDR1 SEHNR and CDR2 FQNEAQ (reference sequence). The CDR3 totals 14 residues. Here the CDR3 reads CASSLESGTAEAFF. The CDR3, as DNA: TGTGCCAGCAGCTTAGAATCCGGGACAGCTGAAGCTTTCTTT.

This rearrangement joins TRBV5-1 to TRBJ2-2; 8 positions agree with TRBD1. Germline lookup yields CDR1 SGHRS and CDR2 YFSETQ. The CDR3 length is 16 residues. Germline trimming cut 2 bases from V and 0 bases from J; bases unmatched to any gene: 3. CDR3 residues: CASSLGTGSNTGELFF. CDR3 sequence (DNA): TGCGCCAGCAGCTTAGGGACAGGATCGAACACCGGGGAGCTGTTTTTT. Together with reference TRBV5-1 and TRBJ2-2, the CDR3 gives the full variable domain: KAGVTQTPRYLIKTRGQQVTLSCSPISGHRSVSWYQQTPGQGLQFLFEYFSETQRNKGNFPGRFSGRQFSNSRSEMNVSTLELGDSALYLCASSLGTGSNTGELFFGEGSRLTVL.

V usage is TRBV15 and J usage is TRBJ1-3, with a weak D call TRBD1 (6 bases). Germline V gene sequence: CDR1 LNHNV, CDR2 YYDKDF (reference sequence). This CDR3 spans 17 amino acids. Trimming removed 1 base from V and 1 base from J, with 14 bases in between. The CDR3 reads CATSRGGGDRSGNTIYF. The CDR3 DNA reads as TGTGCCACCAGCAGAGGAGGGGGAGACAGGTCTGGAAACACCATATATTTT.

CDR3 sequence: CASSSRETGDDEKLFF. For the CDR3, the DNA is TGTGCCAGCTCGTCCCGGGAGACAGGGGATGATGAAAAACTGTTTTTT. This rearrangement joins TRBV7-9 to TRBJ1-4, with 8 bases lining up with TRBD1. Germline CDR1 is SEHNR and CDR2 is FQNEAQ (reference sequence). There are 16 residues in the CDR3. With V trimmed by 8 bases and J by 6 bases, 14 bases remained unmatched.

The chain couples TRBV10-3 to TRBJ2-3, with unresolved D. V lost 3 bases and J lost 2, with 12 bases in between. This CDR3 region has 15 residues. The germline V gene has CDR1 ENHRY and CDR2 SYGVKD. CDR3 region: CAISDGSEFTDTQYF. CDR3 in DNA: TGTGCCATCAGTGATGGCAGCGAATTCACAGATACGCAGTATTTT.